This T cell receptor (beta chain) comes out of a study of beta chain features in type 1 diabetes. The isolated RNA, all of it, was reverse transcribed, so expressed TCRB transcripts were what got sequenced. Profiling relied on immunoSEQ multiplex PCR, and the TCRdb table lists in-frame clones only, not all of them. The sample consists of 150,000 to 200,000 clones, roughly 9% of them appearing once. V lost 6 bases, J lost 0 bases, and 4 bases stayed unmatched. The CDR3 consists of 13 residues. Looked up from germline, CDR1 is SQVTM and CDR2 is ANQGSEA. Study results and caveats: In every one of the four CD4+ subsets, TCRB CDR3s were moderately but significantly shorter in Type 1 diabetes patients. The question left open here concerned HLA type influencing TCRB rearrangement.

Only a few counts were recorded for this clone. The target antigen is unknown. J is TRBJ1-1 and V is TRBV29-1; the match to TRBD1 covers 7 bases. The TCR was taken from a woman in her 30s with type 1 diabetes. The sample was central memory CD4+ T cells from blood. The CDR3, as DNA: TGCAGCGTGACGGGACAGTTGAACACTGAAGCTTTCTTT. Its translation: CSVTGQLNTEAFF.